The source of this TCR beta chain is a study of human T cells and chemical hapten exposure (dated by TCRdb to the early 2020s). Regarding the complete study: For sensitization, 2% DPC in acetone was applied to a roughly 2 cm by roughly 2 cm area of upper inner arm skin. Patients additionally received weekly therapeutic DPC doses to the scalp throughout the approximately 24-week study period. Patch testing was done on the upper back using Finn chambers containing 0.01% DPC, and results were scored after 6 days according to International Contact Dermatitis Research Group standards. The mostly female patient cohort included alopecia areata with under or over 50% scalp involvement, alopecia totalis and alopecia universalis. Libraries were pooled for sequencing, and variation in per-sample TCR yields was attributed mainly to small differences in library volumes within the pool. In alopecia patients, the study followed how the peripheral blood TCR repertoire changed in vivo over primary and secondary sensitization to diphenylcyclopropenone (DPC), a hapten. Blood samples were taken from patients before sensitization (week 0) and then at 2, 6 and about 24 weeks after DPC sensitization. About 30 alopecia patients provided blood for TCR sequencing at one to four time points (pre-sensitization, 2, 6 and 24 weeks).

Libraries were built with RACE. These reads were obtained on a NextSeq 500. During library preparation, unique molecular identifiers were attached to individual cDNA molecules so that TCRs could be counted in a quantitative, reproducible way. From each blood RNA sample, both TCR alpha and TCR beta chains were sequenced. Per the source publication's procedure: Samples had a median of roughly 98,000 TCRs, with a range from roughly 20,000 to 690,600. V, J and CDR3 annotation of the TCR reads was carried out using the Decombinator software suite. Every sample was subsampled to the same number of TCRs (28,000) for the PS versus PT1 abundance plots. TCRs were defined as expanded if absent before sensitization and observed at least eight times at the 2-week time point. TCRdb trimmed public reads at Q25 via fastp, called clones via MiXCR and kept in-frame beta chains. Every entry covers one CDR3 protein and lists the most common genes and DNA from its rows. In this record, the V and J calls reflect TCRdb's handling and not the investigators' own analysis. Recorded for this sample are about 83,000 distinct CDR3 sequences; over 6% of them occurred a single time. The ten biggest clones cover roughly 1.5% of the sample.

The sample holds a few counts of this clonotype. It lacks a known antigen. Per-base quality was not reported, and no clone a single base away is much larger than it. Clipping removes 5 bases from V and 1 base from J, with 10 as the unmatched junction base count. Looking up the germline V gene yields CDR1 SGHRS and CDR2 YFSETQ. Measured from the cysteine to the phenylalanine, the CDR3 is 17 residues long. Only CDR3 DNA is held: 51 bases, read in frame from base 1. What the research found in general, with its limitations: Alopecia, a presumed autoimmune disease, was present in all patients, so the immune response of the patients might differ from that of healthy individuals. Expanded TCRs formed significantly more large CDR3 similarity clusters than pre-sensitization or healthy control sets, consistent with antigen-driven responses. The number of TCRs above 1 in 1000 frequency did not change with DPC sensitization; there was no evidence of global repertoire structure alterations. Patch test score was positively correlated with the number of PT1 expanded TCRs, with significance at thresholds 8, 16 and 32 but not at 4. After repeated subsampling, changes were observed in the strength of the expansion versus patch-test correlation and in the threshold at which the correlation became significant.

In the paper's terms, the time point label means: patch test 1, 2 weeks after DPC sensitization. Sample treatment or condition, as interpreted from the label and publication: therapeutic diphenylcyclopropenone sensitization with weekly scalp DPC. At each patch-test visit, blood was drawn before the patch test was applied. Patients were eligible if aged 18 to 70, diagnosed with alopecia and judged suitable for DPC therapy, and pregnant patients were excluded. Unfractionated whole blood was collected in Tempus Blood RNA tubes, and total RNA was extracted from that blood. The material sequenced was whole blood, taken in connection with sensitization to the hapten diphenylcyclopropenone (DPC). This sequence uses TRBV5-1 and TRBJ2-1, with 9 middle bases fitting TRBD1. The sequence derives from a woman in her twenties or thirties with alopecia areata. Some clones in this sample may be carry-over from other donors' samples. In nucleotides, the sequence is TGCGCCAGCAGACGGGGGGACAGGGCAGAGTCCTACAATGAGCAGTTCTTC. It is translated as CASRRGDRAESYNEQFF.